This passage covers 24 T cell receptor beta chains from one sample sequenced in a study of OX40 agonist ivuxolimab in advanced cancers. Library preparation was by the immunoSEQ multiplex PCR assay. TCRdb obtained this table from immuneACCESS and retained in-frame rearrangements with V and J assigned. These tables miss some clones; where compared with another copy, unresolved V genes account for less than half of the shortfall, and the remainder is unexplained. A total of fewer than 25,000 clones appear in this sample, more than 70% of them only once. The ten largest make up roughly a third of the sample. The sample was CD4+ or CD8+ T cells sorted from blood, taken in a trial of the OX40 agonist ivuxolimab. These receptors were taken from an adult with an advanced solid tumor such as melanoma, head and neck, liver or kidney cancer.

The CDR3 DNA reads TGTGCCAGCAGTGGATATAGCGGGACCCATGAGCAGTTCTTC. It codes for CASSGYSGTHEQFF. The chain carries TRBV27 and TRBJ2-1; 8 nucleotides line up with TRBD2. Trimming cost V 5 bases and J 8 bases; bases outside gene matches: 8. There are 14 residues in the CDR3. In germline, CDR1 is MNHEY, CDR2 SMNVEV (reference sequence).

This chain links TRBV29-1 with TRBJ2-7; possible D gene TRBD2, 5 bases. CDR3 length: 15 residues. The ends were cut back, 4 bases at V and 2 bases at J, with 18 bases in the middle. Germline CDR1 SQVTM, CDR2 ANQGSEA. The CDR3 is CSVGGIETSTYEQYF. CDR3 sequence (DNA): TGCAGCGTTGGAGGGATAGAAACCTCCACCTACGAGCAGTACTTC.

J is TRBJ2-3 and V is TRBV12-5; 7 bases match TRBD1. This CDR3 has 17 amino acids. Germline V lookup: CDR1 LGHNT, CDR2 FRNRAP. V dropped 1 base and J dropped 0; count of bases not matched to a gene: 7. The CDR3 reads CASGLAIDRASTDTQYF. CDR3 in DNA: TGTGCTAGTGGTTTGGCCATCGACAGGGCTAGCACAGATACGCAGTATTTT.

This clone counts as medium-sized (0.01 to 0.1%). DNA of the CDR3: TGTGCCAGCAGTTTGAGGAACACTGAAGCTTTCTTT. Translation: CASSLRNTEAFF. This chain joins TRBV28 and TRBJ1-1; D is uncertain. Germline V gene data show CDR1 as MDHEN and CDR2 as SYDVKM. The V end lost 3 bases, the J end lost 1 base, and 3 bases lay between the germline ends. This CDR3 region has 12 residues.

J is TRBJ2-7 and V is TRBV7-9; 9 nucleotides agree with TRBD1. This CDR3 is built from 17 residues. The germline CDR1 and CDR2 sequences are SEHNR and FQNEAQ (reference sequence). V lost 3 bases and J lost 4; bases outside the gene matches: 13. For the CDR3, the DNA is TGTGCCAGCAGCTTCCCGAAGGGTGGGACAGGGTTGTACGAGCAGTACTTC. Protein sequence: CASSFPKGGTGLYEQYF.

The chain joins TRBV27 to TRBJ2-7; 7 bases are a match to TRBD1. Germline V gene data show CDR1 as MNHEY and CDR2 as SMNVEV (reference sequence). The CDR3 is 13 amino acids. The V segment lost 0 bases and the J segment 6 bases; nucleotides outside the gene matches: 2. The CDR3 DNA follows: TGTGCCAGCAGTTTATCGACAGGGAGCGAGCAGTACTTC. Translated, it gives CASSLSTGSEQYF.

This sequence joins TRBV5-5 and TRBJ1-5, with TRBD1 matching over 8 bases. CDR1 SGHKS and CDR2 YYEKEE come from the germline V gene (reference sequence). The trim removed 4 bases at V and 7 bases at J, leaving 13 bases unmatched. The CDR3 has 16 residues. The CDR3 DNA follows: TGTGCCAGCAGCCCCCTCGTGACAGGGGCTTGGCAGCCCCAGCATTTT. This gives the protein CASSPLVTGAWQPQHF.

V usage is TRBV2 and J usage is TRBJ2-2; D is undetermined. The CDR3 extends over 11 amino acids. Trimming removed 3 bases at V and 9 bases at J, with 5 bases between. The germline CDR1 and CDR2 sequences are SNHLY and FYNNEI. CDR3: CASSEIRELFF. The CDR3, as DNA: TGTGCCAGCAGTGAGATCCGGGAGCTGTTTTTT.

The rearrangement links TRBV19 to TRBJ2-7; TRBD1 might be the D (6 bases). The V and J ends lost 0 bases and 0 bases respectively, with 9 bases between them. The CDR3 extends over 15 amino acids. The germline gives CDR1 LNHDA, CDR2 SQIVND (reference sequence). CDR3 coding DNA: TGTGCCAGTAGTATAGAGACAGGTGTCTCCTACGAGCAGTACTTC. Its translation: CASSIETGVSYEQYF.

This chain links TRBV5-1 with TRBJ2-7; 9 bases align to TRBD1. With 1 base clipped from V and 3 bases from J, the junction kept 11 bases outside the gene matches. CDR1 and CDR2 (germline): SGHRS, YFSETQ. CDR3 size: 17 residues. For the CDR3, the DNA is TGCGCCAGCAGCTTGAGCTCGGCCAACAGGGGGCTCTACGAGCAGTACTTC. Translating it yields CASSLSSANRGLYEQYF. The full variable domain, in which reference TRBV5-1 and TRBJ2-7 provide the parts outside the CDR3, is KAGVTQTPRYLIKTRGQQVTLSCSPISGHRSVSWYQQTPGQGLQFLFEYFSETQRNKGNFPGRFSGRQFSNSRSEMNVSTLELGDSALYLCASSLSSANRGLYEQYFGPGTRLTVT.

This chain uses TRBV27 with TRBJ2-2; possible D gene TRBD1, 5 bases. This CDR3 region has 16 residues. Germline loops: CDR1 MNHEY, CDR2 SMNVEV (reference sequence). Trimming shortened V by 2 bases and J by 7 bases, and 17 bases separated the two germline ends. The CDR3 region has the DNA TGTGCCAGCAGTTTAAGCAGGGTTCCATTTCACGGGGAGCTGTTTTTT. It yields the protein CASSLSRVPFHGELFF.

The rearrangement links TRBV2 to TRBJ2-7, with D possibly TRBD1 on 6 matching bases. V shed 3 bases and J shed 4 bases, with 7 bases lying between them. Germline-derived CDR1 and CDR2 are SNHLY and FYNNEI. This CDR3 is 12 amino acids long. This CDR3 is CASSDRGYEQYF. CDR3 DNA sequence: TGTGCCAGCAGTGACAGGGGTTACGAGCAGTACTTC.

V and J are TRBV7-9 and TRBJ2-1; D gene uncertain. The V end lost 5 bases, the J end lost 5 bases, and 16 bases lay between the germline ends. Germline assignment: CDR1 SEHNR and CDR2 FQNEAQ (reference sequence). The CDR3 length is 15 residues. The CDR3 here is CASSPRVLVDNEQFF. CDR3 in DNA: TGTGCCAGCAGCCCCCGGGTTTTGGTGGACAATGAGCAGTTCTTC.

This chain connects TRBV29-1 to TRBJ1-2, with D perhaps matching TRBD1 (5 bases). This CDR3 has 13 residues. In germline, CDR1 is SQVTM, CDR2 ANQGSEA. Trimming stripped 4 bases from V and 7 bases from J, with 16 bases between. CDR3 bases: TGCAGCGTTGTCGGTGGGGCAGGGTCTGGCTACACCTTC. Translated, it gives CSVVGGAGSGYTF.

The chain's CDR3 is CASTAWGTGVLNEQFF. Written as DNA, the CDR3 is TGTGCCAGTACCGCGTGGGGGACAGGTGTCCTCAATGAGCAGTTCTTC. The chain joins TRBV19 to TRBJ2-1; 8 nucleotides line up with TRBD1. CDR1 is LNHDA, CDR2 SQIVND, per germline (reference sequence). Trimming at V came to 7 bases and at J to 6 bases, leaving 14 bases not matched to a gene. The length of the CDR3 is 16 residues.

This chain uses TRBV2 with TRBJ1-3, with unresolved D. V dropped 2 bases and J dropped 4 bases, with 6 bases sitting between them. Looked up from germline, CDR1 is SNHLY and CDR2 is FYNNEI. The CDR3 is 13 residues long. The DNA for the CDR3 is TGTGCCAGCAGTGAAAGCGGAGGAAACACCATATATTTT. Translating it yields CASSESGGNTIYF.

The rearrangement uses TRBV27 and TRBJ1-1, with 7 nucleotides matching TRBD1. The trim removed 8 bases at V and 1 base at J, leaving 1 base unmatched. This CDR3 region has 12 residues. The germline V gene encodes CDR1 MNHEY and CDR2 SMNVEV (reference sequence). This chain's CDR3 is CASWTGNTEAFF. The CDR3 DNA follows: TGTGCCAGCTGGACAGGGAACACTGAAGCTTTCTTT.

The chain carries TRBV4-1 and TRBJ2-2; the D gene is possibly TRBD1 (6 bases). Trimming stripped 0 bases from V and 0 bases from J, with 11 bases between. In germline, CDR1 is MGHRA, CDR2 YSYEKL. The CDR3 length is 17 residues. The CDR3 DNA reads TGCGCCAGCAGCCAAGATCGGGACACCACGAACACCGGGGAGCTGTTTTTT. Encoded protein: CASSQDRDTTNTGELFF.

V usage is TRBV18 and J usage is TRBJ2-7; TRBD2 might be the D (5 bases). The CDR3 is made up of 15 amino acids. Germline V CDR1 and CDR2: KGHSH, LQKENI. V was shortened by 2 bases and J by 5 bases, with 16 bases between the two germline ends. CDR3 in amino acids: CASSPETGWSDEQYF. As DNA, the CDR3 is TGTGCCAGCTCACCAGAGACGGGATGGTCCGACGAGCAGTACTTC.

V usage is TRBV4-2 and J usage is TRBJ2-1, with a tentative D call TRBD2 (5 bases). CDR1 LGHNA and CDR2 YNFKEQ come from the germline V gene. The CDR3 contains 13 residues. The V end lost 6 bases, the J end lost 8 bases, and 14 bases lay between the germline ends. CDR3 sequence reads: CASRLSGTDEQFF. Written as DNA, the CDR3 is TGTGCCAGCAGACTCTCGGGAACAGATGAGCAGTTCTTC.

This clone was recorded a few times. The V gene is TRBV5-1, the J gene TRBJ2-7; perhaps TRBD2 as D (5 bases). Germline CDR1 reads SGHRS; CDR2 reads YFSETQ. This CDR3 contains 16 residues. V was trimmed by 4 bases and J by 5 bases, leaving 22 bases between them. CDR3 coding DNA: TGCGCCAGCAGCCCCACGGCCCGGGGAAGCTTGGACGAGCAGTACTTC. Its protein product is CASSPTARGSLDEQYF.

Within the sample, this clone is medium-sized. The chain links TRBV19 to TRBJ1-2; D is undetermined. This CDR3 has 12 amino acids. Germline V gene data show CDR1 as LNHDA and CDR2 as SQIVND (reference sequence). Trimming shortened V by 5 bases and J by 6 bases, and 10 bases separated the two germline ends. The CDR3 protein is CASSPGLDGYTF. CDR3 DNA sequence: TGTGCCAGTAGTCCAGGACTTGATGGCTACACCTTC.

For the CDR3, the DNA is TGTGCCAGCAGTCTCCGGAGCTCCTACAATGAGCAGTTCTTC. Protein sequence: CASSLRSSYNEQFF. This chain connects TRBV28 to TRBJ2-1, with D uncertain. The CDR3 loop spans 14 amino acids. Germline V gene lookup returns CDR1 MDHEN and CDR2 SYDVKM. Trimming took off 5 bases at V and 0 bases at J, with 8 bases between the two ends.

The chain combines TRBV27 with TRBJ2-1; 7 bases are a match to TRBD1. Germline V lookup: CDR1 MNHEY, CDR2 SMNVEV (reference sequence). Trimming at V came to 1 base and at J to 0 bases, leaving 12 bases not matched to a gene. CDR3 length equals 19 residues. The CDR3 is CASSLWTSGTASSYNEQFF. CDR3 bases: TGTGCCAGCAGTTTATGGACCTCCGGGACAGCGAGCTCCTACAATGAGCAGTTCTTC.